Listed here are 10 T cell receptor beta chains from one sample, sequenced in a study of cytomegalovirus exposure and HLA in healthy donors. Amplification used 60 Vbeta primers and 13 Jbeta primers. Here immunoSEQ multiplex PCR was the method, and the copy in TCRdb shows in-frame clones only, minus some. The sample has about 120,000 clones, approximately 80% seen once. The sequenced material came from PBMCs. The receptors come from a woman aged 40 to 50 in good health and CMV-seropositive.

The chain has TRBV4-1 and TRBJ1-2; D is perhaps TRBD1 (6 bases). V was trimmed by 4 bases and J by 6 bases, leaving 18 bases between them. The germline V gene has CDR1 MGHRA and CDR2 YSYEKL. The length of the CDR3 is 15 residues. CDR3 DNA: TGCGCCAGCAGCCTGCGGACAGTTATTCTCGATGGCTACACCTTC. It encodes CASSLRTVILDGYTF.

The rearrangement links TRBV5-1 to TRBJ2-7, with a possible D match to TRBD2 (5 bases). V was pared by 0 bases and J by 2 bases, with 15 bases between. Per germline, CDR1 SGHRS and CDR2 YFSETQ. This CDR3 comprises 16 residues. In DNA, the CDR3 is TGCGCCAGCAGCTTGGGACTATCGCCGCGGGCCTACGAGCAGTACTTC. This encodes CASSLGLSPRAYEQYF.

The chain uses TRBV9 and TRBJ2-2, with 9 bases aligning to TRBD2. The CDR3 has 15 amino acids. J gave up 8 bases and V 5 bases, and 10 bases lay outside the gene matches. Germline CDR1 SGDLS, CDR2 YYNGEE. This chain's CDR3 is CASRAGTSLRGELFF. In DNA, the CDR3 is TGTGCCAGCAGAGCCGGGACTAGCCTACGGGGGGAGCTGTTTTTT.

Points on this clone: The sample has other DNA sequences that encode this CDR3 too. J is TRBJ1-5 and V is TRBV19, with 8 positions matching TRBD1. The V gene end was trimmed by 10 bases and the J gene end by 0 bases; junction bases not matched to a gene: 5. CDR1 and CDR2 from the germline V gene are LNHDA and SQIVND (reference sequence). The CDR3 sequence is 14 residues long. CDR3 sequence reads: CATADRASNQPQHF. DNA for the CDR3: TGTGCCACCGCGGACAGGGCTAGCAATCAGCCCCAGCATTTT.

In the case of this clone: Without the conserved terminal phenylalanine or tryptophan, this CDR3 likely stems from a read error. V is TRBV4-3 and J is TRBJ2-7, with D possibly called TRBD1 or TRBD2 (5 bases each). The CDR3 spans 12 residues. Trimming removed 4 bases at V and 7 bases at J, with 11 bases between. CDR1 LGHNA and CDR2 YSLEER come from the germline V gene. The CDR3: CASSRTWGEQYL. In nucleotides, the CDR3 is TGCGCCAGCAGCCGGACGTGGGGGGAGCAGTACCTC.

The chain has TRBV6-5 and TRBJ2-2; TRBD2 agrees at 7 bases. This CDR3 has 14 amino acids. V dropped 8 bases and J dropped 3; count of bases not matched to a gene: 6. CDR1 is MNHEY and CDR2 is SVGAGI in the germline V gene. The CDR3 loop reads CASLGRRDTGELFF. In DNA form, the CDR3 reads TGTGCCAGCCTCGGGAGGAGGGACACCGGGGAGCTGTTTTTT.

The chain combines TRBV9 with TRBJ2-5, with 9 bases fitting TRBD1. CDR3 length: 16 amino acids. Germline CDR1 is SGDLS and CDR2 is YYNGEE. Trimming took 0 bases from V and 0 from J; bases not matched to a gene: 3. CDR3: CASSVDGQGNQETQYF. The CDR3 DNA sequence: TGTGCCAGCAGCGTAGATGGACAGGGGAACCAAGAGACCCAGTACTTC.

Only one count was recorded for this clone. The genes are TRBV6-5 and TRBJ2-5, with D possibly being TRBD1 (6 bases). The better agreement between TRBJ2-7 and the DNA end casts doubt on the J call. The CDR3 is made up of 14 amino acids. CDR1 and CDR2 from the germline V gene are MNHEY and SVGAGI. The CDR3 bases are TGTGCCAGCAGTTGGTCCGAAGAACAGGGCGAGCAGTACTTC. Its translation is CASSWSEEQGEQYF.

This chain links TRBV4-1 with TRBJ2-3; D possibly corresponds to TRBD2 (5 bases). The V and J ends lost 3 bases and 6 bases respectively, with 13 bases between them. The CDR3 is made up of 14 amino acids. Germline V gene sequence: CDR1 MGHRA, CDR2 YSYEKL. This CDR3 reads CASSQGSPIDTQYF. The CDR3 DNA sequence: TGCGCCAGCAGCCAGGGGAGCCCGATCGATACGCAGTATTTT.

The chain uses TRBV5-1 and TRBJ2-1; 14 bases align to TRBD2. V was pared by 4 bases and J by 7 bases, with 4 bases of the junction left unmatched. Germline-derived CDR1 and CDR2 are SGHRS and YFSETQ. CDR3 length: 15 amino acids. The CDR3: CASSIWTSGGNEQFF. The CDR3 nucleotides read TGCGCCAGCAGCATCTGGACTAGCGGGGGGAATGAGCAGTTCTTC. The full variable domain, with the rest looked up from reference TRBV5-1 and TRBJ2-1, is KAGVTQTPRYLIKTRGQQVTLSCSPISGHRSVSWYQQTPGQGLQFLFEYFSETQRNKGNFPGRFSGRQFSNSRSEMNVSTLELGDSALYLCASSIWTSGGNEQFFGPGTRLTVL.